The 25 T cell receptor beta chains in this list originate from one sample, sequenced in a study of metastatic and nonmetastatic thyroid tumors (dated by TCRdb to about 2020). No patient had received any treatment before thyroid surgery. Receptor libraries were prepared by PCR. TCRdb records Illumina HiSeq 4000 as the sequencer. Starting from the raw public reads, TCRdb applied fastp trimming at Q25, assembled clones with MiXCR and retained in-frame beta chains. The sample profile shows 25,000 to 30,000 clones; under 30% of them were found once. The ten largest clones capture over 5% of the sample. The sample comprised blood. The receptor source for this set is a female donor with papillary thyroid cancer or a benign thyroid nodule (not recorded which). Some clones in this sample may be carry-over from other donors' samples.

The table lists this clone with many counts. The J gene is TRBJ2-1, the V gene TRBV24-1; the D gene is possibly TRBD1 (5 bases). Germline-derived CDR1 and CDR2 are KGHDR and SFDVKD. The V end lost 4 bases, the J end lost 4 bases, and 10 bases lay between the germline ends. The CDR3 extends over 14 amino acids. The CDR3 loop is CATSDPQGYNEQFF. CDR3 in DNA: TGTGCCACCAGTGACCCCCAGGGTTACAATGAGCAGTTCTTC.

This clone is classed as medium-sized (0.01 to 0.1%). The genes are TRBV11-2 and TRBJ1-1, with D tentatively TRBD1 (5 bases). Germline CDR1 SGHAT, CDR2 FQNNGV. The CDR3 is 15 residues long. Trimming took off 4 bases at V and 5 bases at J, with 17 bases between the two ends. CDR3 bases: TGTGCCAGCAGCTCGCCCCCAGGGCTCGAGACTGAAGCTTTCTTT. Translated, it gives CASSSPPGLETEAFF.

This clone has ten or more counts. The chain is built from TRBV11-2 and TRBJ2-1; the match to TRBD1 covers 8 bases. Trimming at V came to 2 bases and at J to 8 bases, leaving 8 bases not matched to a gene. This CDR3 region has 15 residues. CDR1 and CDR2 from the germline V gene are SGHAT and FQNNGV. The CDR3 region has the DNA TGTGCCAGCAGCTTATCGGCAGGGGGCTTCGATGAGCAGTTCTTC. It yields the protein CASSLSAGGFDEQFF.

This chain connects TRBV4-2 to TRBJ2-7; 10 bases are a match to TRBD2. V was pared by 2 bases and J by 4 bases, with 11 bases of the junction left unmatched. Germline V gene lookup returns CDR1 LGHNA and CDR2 YNFKEQ. The CDR3 runs 17 residues. CDR3 bases: TGTGCCAGCAGCCAATCGGCTCCCAGCGGGAGGGCGTACGAGCAGTACTTC. It encodes CASSQSAPSGRAYEQYF.

This clone was seen a few times. V and J are TRBV6-1 and TRBJ1-2; 7 bases map to TRBD1. CDR3 size: 12 residues. CDR1 and CDR2 (germline): MNHNS, SASEGT. V lost 10 bases and J lost 6; bases outside the gene matches: 8. The CDR3 here is CATSGGEDGYTF. CDR3 bases: TGTGCCACCTCAGGGGGAGAGGATGGCTACACCTTC.

V is TRBV11-2 and J is TRBJ2-7; D perhaps matches TRBD2 (6 bases). CDR1 is SGHAT and CDR2 is FQNNGV in the germline V gene. V lost 2 bases and J 5 bases, leaving 16 bases between the germline ends. The CDR3 loop spans 15 amino acids. CDR3 sequence (DNA): TGTGCCAGCAGCTTAAGTGCGGGGACCCTCGACGAGCAGTACTTC. It specifies CASSLSAGTLDEQYF.

CDR3: CASSYRAVSTDTQYF. In nucleotides, the CDR3 is TGTGCCAGCAGTTACCGTGCGGTGAGCACAGATACGCAGTATTTT. The chain employs TRBV6-6 and TRBJ2-3; D call uncertain. Germline V CDR1 and CDR2: MNHNY, SVGAGI (reference sequence). CDR3 length: 15 amino acids. V lost 2 bases and J lost 0, with 9 bases in between.

The rearrangement uses TRBV7-3 and TRBJ2-5; 9 nucleotides agree with TRBD1. CDR3 length: 14 amino acids. Germline values: CDR1 SGHTA, CDR2 FQGTGA. V was clipped by 0 bases and J by 4 bases; unmatched bases: 0. CDR3 sequence reads: CASSLTGQGETQYF. In DNA, the CDR3 is TGTGCCAGCAGCTTAACGGGACAGGGAGAGACCCAGTACTTC.

Notes on this clone: At one end the junction does not follow the germline gene, possibly because of a read error. V and J are TRBV20-1 and TRBJ2-5, with D perhaps TRBD2 (6 bases). CDR1 and CDR2 (germline): DFQATT, SNEGSKA (reference sequence). The CDR3 has 14 amino acids. In nucleotides, the CDR3 is TGCAGTGCTGACTCCTGGACTATCGGAGAGACCCATTACTTC. Translating it yields CSADSWTIGETHYF.

The chain employs TRBV5-5 and TRBJ2-1, with TRBD2 matching over 8 bases. This CDR3 spans 15 amino acids. CDR1 and CDR2 (germline): SGHKS, YYEKEE (reference sequence). J lost 15 bases, V lost 0 bases, and 14 bases had no gene match. CDR3 loop: CASSLVLSGGPSRFF. The DNA of the CDR3 is TGTGCCAGCAGCTTGGTTCTATCGGGAGGGCCCTCCCGGTTCTTC.

This clone was picked up many times. The CDR3 nucleotides read TGTGCCAGCAGCCAAGTTCCGCAGGGGGGAGATACGCAGTATTTT. It translates to CASSQVPQGGDTQYF. The chain links TRBV3-1 to TRBJ2-3, with a weak D call TRBD1 (7 bases). The CDR3 consists of 15 residues. V gave up 1 base and J gave up 5 bases, with 13 bases separating them. Germline V gene sequence: CDR1 LGHDT, CDR2 YNNKEL (reference sequence).

At least ten counts were recorded for this clone. V usage is TRBV7-2 and J usage is TRBJ1-1, with D maybe TRBD1 (6 bases). The V and J ends lost 5 bases and 0 bases respectively, with 13 bases between them. CDR1 SGHTA and CDR2 FQGNSA come from the germline V gene. The CDR3 sequence is 15 residues long. The CDR3 DNA sequence: TGTGCCAGCAGCCCCCTGGACAGATTGAACACTGAAGCTTTCTTT. This translates into CASSPLDRLNTEAFF.

The sample holds many counts of this clone. The same CDR3 arises from other DNA sequences in this sample as well. This rearrangement joins TRBV19 to TRBJ1-1, with 9 bases fitting TRBD1. After removal of 2 bases from V and 12 bases from J, the junction contained 10 bases not matched to a gene. The CDR3 has 14 residues. CDR1 and CDR2 (germline): LNHDA, SQIVND (reference sequence). CDR3 nucleotides: TGTGCCAGTAGTATACCGGGACAGGGTAGATTCACTTTCTTT. Residues: CASSIPGQGRFTFF. The variable domain in full, with the rest retrieved from reference TRBV19 and TRBJ1-1, is DGGITQSPKYLFRKEGQNVTLSCEQNLNHDAMYWYRQDPGQGLRLIYYSQIVNDFQKGDIAEGYSVSREKKESFPLTVTSAQKNPTAFYLCASSIPGQGRFTFFGQGTRLTVV.

This clone appeared a single time. This rearrangement joins TRBV11-1 to TRBJ2-2; 14 nucleotides line up with TRBD2. With V trimmed by 5 bases and J by 7 bases, 9 bases remained unmatched. Germline loops: CDR1 SGHAT, CDR2 FQDESV (reference sequence). The CDR3 runs to 17 residues. The DNA for the CDR3 is TGTGCCAGCAGCGTCACCGGGACTAGCGGGAGCGACGGGGAGCTGTTTTTT. Translation gives CASSVTGTSGSDGELFF.

This clone was detected only a few times. The CDR3 loop reads CASPGGPVDYEQYV. Here the CDR3 DNA reads TGTGCCAGCCCCGGCGGGCCGGTCGATTACGAGCAGTACGTC. V gene TRBV6-4 combines with J gene TRBJ2-7, with D perhaps TRBD2 (5 bases). Trimming took off 8 bases at V and 4 bases at J, with 18 bases between the two ends. Germline loops: CDR1 MRHNA, CDR2 SNTAGT. This CDR3 spans 14 amino acids.

This clone was seen a single time. The chain has TRBV20-1 and TRBJ1-5, with 7 positions matching TRBD1. The CDR3 sequence is 14 residues long. Germline trimming cut 5 bases from V and 0 bases from J; bases unmatched to any gene: 4. Germline values: CDR1 DFQATT, CDR2 SNEGSKA (reference sequence). In nucleotides, the CDR3 is TGCAGTGCTGCCCAGGGGGATAGCAATCAGCCCCAGCATTTT. This sequence encodes CSAAQGDSNQPQHF.

This clone has ten or more counts. The chain links TRBV10-3 to TRBJ2-1; D might be TRBD2 (5 bases). In germline, CDR1 is ENHRY, CDR2 SYGVKD. V lost 4 bases, J lost 6 bases, and 22 bases lay in between. CDR3 length: 17 residues. This chain's CDR3 is CAISAQTPGRSGNEQFF. The DNA for the CDR3 is TGTGCCATCAGTGCCCAAACTCCGGGGAGATCAGGCAATGAGCAGTTCTTC.

This clone was counted a few times. This chain joins TRBV19 and TRBJ1-5; D is unresolved. CDR3 length equals 15 residues. Germline loops: CDR1 LNHDA, CDR2 SQIVND (reference sequence). V was clipped by 2 bases and J by 0 bases, with 8 bases between them. The CDR3 DNA sequence: TGTGCCAGTAGTATAATGGCGGATAGCAATCAGCCCCAGCATTTT. Its translation is CASSIMADSNQPQHF.

The J gene is TRBJ1-1, the V gene TRBV9; 10 nucleotides line up with TRBD1. The CDR3 runs to 16 residues. V lost 0 bases to trimming and J lost 0 bases; unmatched junction nucleotides: 2. Per the germline V gene, CDR1 is SGDLS and CDR2 is YYNGEE. CDR3 amino acids: CASSVGTGGMNTEAFF. In DNA form, the CDR3 reads TGTGCCAGCAGCGTAGGGACAGGGGGTATGAACACTGAAGCTTTCTTT.

The V call is TRBV30, the J call TRBJ1-2, with a possible D match to TRBD1 (5 bases). The germline V and J ends were trimmed by 4 bases and 4 bases, with 19 bases remaining between them. The CDR3 is 15 amino acids. Germline assignment: CDR1 GTSNPN and CDR2 SVGIG (reference sequence). CDR3 residues: CAWISQTGTGYGYTF. CDR3 DNA sequence: TGTGCCTGGATCTCCCAAACAGGTACTGGCTATGGCTACACCTTC.

This clone was seen a handful of times. For the CDR3, the DNA is TGTGCCAGCAGTTTGGGACAGGCTGGGAAGACCCAGTACTTC. Its translation: CASSLGQAGKTQYF. The V gene is TRBV6-2 or TRBV6-3, the J gene TRBJ2-5; 8 positions match TRBD1. The CDR3 contains 14 residues. V trimming: 4 bases; J trimming: 6 bases; junction bases outside the gene matches: 7. CDR1 and CDR2 (germline): MNHEY, SVGEGT.

This clone was seen ten or more times. A clone one base away is much larger, so this may be a read error. The V and J genes are TRBV6-4 and TRBJ2-2, with D perhaps assigned TRBD1 or TRBD2 (5 bases each). Per germline, CDR1 MRHNA and CDR2 SNTAGT. The CDR3 consists of 14 residues. V was trimmed by 7 bases and J by 6 bases, leaving 15 bases between them. The CDR3: CASILDGGAGELFF. The CDR3 DNA is TGTGCCAGCATCCTAGATGGGGGTGCCGGGGAGCTGTTTTTT.

This clone was seen many times. Being one base from a much bigger clone, this may be a read error. Additional DNA sequences in this sample encode the identical CDR3. The chain links TRBV28 to TRBJ2-2; 7 bases match TRBD2. The germline V gene encodes CDR1 MDHEN and CDR2 SYDVKM. The CDR3 has 14 amino acids. CDR3 DNA: TGTGCCAGCAGTTACAGGAGTAGGAGCGGGGAGCTGTTCTTT. This gives the protein CASSYRSRSGELFF.

This clone was counted at least ten times. The chain links TRBV2 to TRBJ2-1; 13 nucleotides agree with TRBD2. The CDR3 has 17 residues. Losses at the gene ends were 8 bases for V and 0 bases for J; bases not matched to a gene: 7. Germline loops: CDR1 SNHLY, CDR2 FYNNEI. CDR3 in DNA: TGTGCCAGCGGTTCGACTAGCGGGAGGAGCTCCTACAATGAGCAGTTCTTC. Protein: CASGSTSGRSSYNEQFF.

This clone was seen a few times. The V gene is TRBV6-1, the J gene TRBJ1-6, with D hard to call. This CDR3 has 12 residues. V was pared by 8 bases and J by 8 bases, with 10 bases between. CDR1 and CDR2 (germline): MNHNS, SASEGT. DNA of the CDR3: TGTGCCAGCTCCGACGTATATTCACCCCTCCACTTT. Translating gives CASSDVYSPLHF.